The rows below give T cell receptor beta chains drawn from one sample of a study of tumor and adjacent non-tumor tissue in lung cancer. TCRdb processed the multiplex PCR reads anew with MiXCR; each CDR3 protein has one entry. This table holds about 110,000 distinct CDR3 sequences, roughly 74% found once. Sequencing used lung tumor tissue. These receptors were taken from a woman aged 55-69 years with non-small cell lung cancer. The CDR3 runs from the conserved cysteine through the conserved F or W. A D gene is named only where the DNA matches it firmly. Clone size is given for some rows only: seen once, a few or many times, or a class if the clone is expanded.

>TRBV11-2|.|.|TRBJ2-5
CASGKRRVQETQYF
TGTGCCAGCGGCAAGCGGAGGGTGCAAGAGACCCAGTACTTC
>TRBV11-2|.|.|TRBJ1-6
CVSSLEASNSLLHF
TGTGTTAGCAGCTTAGAAGCAAGTAATTCACTCCTCCACTTT
>TRBV11-2|.|.|TRBJ2-5
CASSLSRGNGYTETQYF
TGTGCCAGCAGCTTATCCAGGGGAAACGGTTATACGGAGACCCAGTACTTC
>TRBV11-2|.|.|TRBJ1-5
CASGSEYNQPQHF
TGTGCCAGCGGCTCAGAGTATAATCAGCCCCAGCACTTT
>TRBV6-2/TRBV6-3|.|many|TRBJ2-7
CASSSFLDSSYEQYF
TGTGCCAGCAGTTCGTTCCTGGACAGCTCCTACGAGCAGTACTTC
>TRBV11-3|TRBD2|.|TRBJ2-1
CVSSLEFTSGTHNEQVF
TGTGTCAGCAGCTTAGAGTTTACTAGCGGGACCCACAATGAGCAGGTCTTC
>TRBV29-1|.|few|TRBJ2-1
CSVEGQIGAWQGWNNEQFF
TGCAGCGTTGAAGGTCAGATTGGGGCCTGGCAGGGTTGGAATAATGAGCAGTTCTTC
>TRBV29-1|.|.|TRBJ2-1
CSVDLGDDEQFF
TGCAGCGTGGACTTGGGGGACGATGAGCAGTTCTTC
>TRBV11-3|.|.|TRBJ1-4
CASSLDSRDATYEKLFF
TGTGCCAGCAGTCTTGACAGCCGAGATGCAACTTATGAAAAACTGTTTTTT
>TRBV5-1|.|.|TRBJ1-1
CASSLTGNTEDFF
TGCGCCAGCAGCCTGACTGGGAACACTGAAGATTTCTTC
>TRBV20-1|.|many|TRBJ1-6
CSAVPGLYSPLHF
TGCAGTGCTGTCCCGGGACTCTATTCACCCCTCCACTTT
>TRBV20-1|TRBD1|.|TRBJ2-7
CGAIPLGTGNTYEQYF
TGCGGTGCTATTCCCCTCGGGACAGGGAACACGTACGAGCAGTACTTC
>TRBV6-1|.|.|TRBJ1-5
CASSTQLSAQPQHF
TGTGCCAGCAGCACCCAGTTGTCGGCTCAGCCCCAGCATTTT
>TRBV20-1|.|.|TRBJ1-2
CSVRVGETGYGYTF
TGCAGTGTTAGAGTGGGAGAAACGGGCTATGGCTACACATTC
>TRBV11-3|.|.|TRBJ2-5
CASSLVVYVGETQYF
TGTGCCAGCAGCCTCGTGGTGTACGTAGGGGAGACCCAGTACTTC
>TRBV11-2|TRBD2|.|TRBJ2-5
CASSPLAGDFQETQYF
TGTGCCAGCAGCCCCTTAGCGGGGGATTTCCAAGAGACCCAGTACTTC
>TRBV28|TRBD1|.|TRBJ1-2
CASSLYSTGQGHTF
TGTGCCAGCAGTTTATACTCCACAGGACAGGGCCACACCTTC
>TRBV6-2/TRBV6-3|TRBD2|.|TRBJ2-3
CASSFQAGGADMLYF
TGTGCCAGCAGTTTTCAAGCGGGAGGAGCTGATATGCTGTATTTT
>TRBV6-5|.|once|TRBJ1-5
CASRPTGRNQPQHF
TGTGCCAGCAGGCCTACAGGGAGAAATCAGCCCCAGCATTTT
>TRBV20-1|.|.|TRBJ2-7
CSASGRTGEQYF
TGCAGTGCTAGTGGACGAACGGGGGAGCAATACTTC
>TRBV5-6|TRBD1|.|TRBJ2-3
CASSLGTGSGNRPQYF
TGTGCCAGCAGCTTAGGGACAGGGTCGGGCAATCGGCCCCAGTATTTT
>TRBV4-3|.|many|TRBJ1-1
CASSQDTLVEAFF
TGCGCCAGCAGCCAAGATACGTTAGTCGAAGCTTTCTTT
>TRBV19|.|many|TRBJ2-1
CASKAAADYNEQFF
TGTGCCAGTAAGGCAGCAGCGGATTACAATGAGCAGTTCTTC
>TRBV11-2|.|.|TRBJ1-2
CDSTLTGGYVYTF
TGTGACAGCACCCTAACCGGGGGCTATGTCTACACCTTC
>TRBV4-2|TRBD1|once|TRBJ2-7
CASSPGTGDYEQYF
TGTGCCAGCAGCCCCGGAACAGGGGACTACGAGCAGTACTTC
>TRBV28|.|.|TRBJ2-7
CASSLPLAGGYEHYF
TGTGCCAGCAGTTTACCCTTGGCAGGGGGGTACGAGCACTACTTC
>TRBV11-3|.|.|TRBJ2-3
CTSRKSQGDTQYF
TGTACCAGCAGAAAGAGTCAAGGTGATACACAGTATTTT
>TRBV11-2|.|.|TRBJ2-3
CTSSLDRDTQYF
TGTACCAGTAGTCTGGACAGAGATACGCAGTATTTT